The source of this T cell receptor (beta chain) is a study of blood T cell repertoires in COVID-19 (TCRdb year 2020). With respect to the entire study: Collaborator samples came from the United States, Italy and Spain and covered acute and convalescent phases of COVID-19. The material from the prospective study consisted of cDNA or gDNA derived from T cells, B-cell-depleted T cells, or PBMCs. The dataset comprised deeply sampled blood TCRbeta repertoires from subjects exposed to, actively infected with, or recovered from COVID-19. A freely available public database, intended as a resource for researchers studying the immune response to SARS-CoV-2, is where the repertoires were released. Samples were obtained from the ongoing ImmuneRACE study (first 160 participants) and from roughly 1,300 subjects provided by 6 global collaborators. The sample metadata nearly always contained a de-identified subject ID, COVID-19 status, age in years and sex. Where available, HLA class I and class II types were obtained from metadata supplied by the sample provider rather than from assay-based typing. Paper-wide results and their limitations: Clinical and demographic metadata were provided uncurated, with the amount varying by source and participant.

Participants in the prospective study were enrolled through a virtual design, were aged 18 to 89 years, and lived in fewer than 30 United States geographic areas. In the prospective study, participants were assigned to cohorts based on the clinical history participants reported in a screening survey and a study questionnaire. ImmuneRACE Cohort 3 recovered participants were defined by two consecutive negative NP/OP PCR tests, healthcare professional clearance, or symptom resolution. In the prospective study, whole blood, serum and a nasopharyngeal or oropharyngeal swab were collected from each participant by mobile phlebotomists. Participants in the prospective study had the option to provide additional blood draws and questionnaires over a 2-month period. Before DNA extraction, prospective study blood samples were shipped either frozen or at room temperature. With regard to this clone: Its target antigen remains unknown. Qualities for individual bases were not recorded, and no much larger clone is one base off.

Reading from cysteine to phenylalanine, the CDR3 counts 15 amino acids. Only CDR3 DNA is held: 45 bases, read in frame from base 1. As encoded in the germline V gene, CDR1 is MRHNA while CDR2 is SNTAGT. After removal of 3 bases from V and 2 bases from J, the junction retains 2 bases not matched to a gene. TCRbeta CDR3 regions were amplified from genomic DNA using the immunoSEQ Assay, a bias-controlled multiplex PCR. For the original study's pipeline: Within the assay, amplification of reference gene primers was used to estimate how many nucleated cells each sample contained. To quantify the absolute abundance of each unique TCRbeta CDR3 rearrangement, sequence reads were collapsed and filtered. For each sample, productive Simpson clonality was calculated by taking the square root of Simpson's diversity index across productive rearrangements. This immuneACCESS table, as held by TCRdb, lists in-frame sequences with V and J called but not all clones. Of the missing ones, under half trace to an unresolved V gene in checked studies; the others have no known cause. Clone size and the V and J calls come from that table; the DNA yielded D and trimming. The sample profile shows roughly 400,000 clones; about 90% of them were found once. The leading ten clones occupy more than 0.55% of the sample.

Recombination joined TRBV6-4 with TRBJ2-5; TRBD1 lines up with 11 middle nucleotides. The TCR sequence derives from a man between 18 and 35 years old who had recovered from COVID-19. The sequencing sample was made of PBMCs or T cells enriched from blood (not recorded which). The CDR3 protein sequence reads: CASSEGTGGQETQYF. At the DNA level, the sequence is TGTGCCAGCAGTGAGGGGACAGGGGGACAAGAGACCCAGTACTTC.